This record covers a single T cell receptor beta chain. As yet, its antigen is unknown. The sample is drawn from a study of cytomegalovirus exposure and HLA in healthy donors. The study's findings and limits: Most likely, a cluster of highly shared sequence variants arose as a sequencing artifact. Across all donors, roughly uniform sequencing depth was an assumption of the presence/absence analyses.

PCR involved 60 Vbeta and 13 Jbeta primers. The data were produced by immunoSEQ multiplex PCR, yet TCRdb's version contains in-frame clones alone and is incomplete. This table holds about 120,000 clones, roughly 80% found once. Between the trimmed V and J ends, which lost 0 bases and 7 bases, there was a span of 10 bases. This CDR3 is built from 14 residues. CDR1 is LNHNV, CDR2 YYDKDF, per germline (reference sequence). V usage is TRBV15 and J usage is TRBJ1-5; TRBD1 might be the D (6 bases). Sequencing was carried out using PBMCs. This TCR was recovered from a woman between 35 and 50 years old in good health and CMV-seropositive. The CDR3 here is CATSRDYRVQPQHF. Written as DNA, the CDR3 is TGTGCCACCAGCAGAGATTACAGGGTACAGCCCCAGCATTTT.